Shown below are 26 T cell receptor beta chains from a single sample sequenced in a study of vaccination and CD4 T cells after COVID-19. Their antigens are not known. Treatment indicated: roughly ten-day PBMC culture with coronavirus spike peptide pools or control peptides (ViraFEST assay). Once obtained from cultured CD4+ T cells, the DNA was sequenced using the Oncomine TCR Beta short-read assay. Each CDR3 protein gets one entry after TCRdb re-called the PCR reads with MiXCR. Of about 19,000 distinct CDR3 sequences in the sample, 56% are singletons; the top ten hold approximately 10%. Sequencing was performed on CD4+ T cells from blood, cultured in vitro. The receptors originated from a human donor who had recovered from COVID-19.

The V gene is TRBV20-1, the J gene TRBJ2-2; D is unclear. V shed 7 bases and J shed 6 bases, with 18 bases lying between them. CDR1 is DFQATT and CDR2 is SNEGSKA in the germline V gene (reference sequence). CDR3 length equals 14 residues. The CDR3 loop reads CSVASDAYAGELFF. The CDR3, as DNA: TGCAGTGTCGCGTCTGACGCCTACGCCGGGGAGCTGTTTTTT.

The chain joins TRBV6-1 to TRBJ2-7; 10 bases fit TRBD2. Germline lookup yields CDR1 MNHNS and CDR2 SASEGT. V shed 5 bases, J shed 0 bases, and the junction held 4 bases outside the gene matches. The CDR3 consists of 15 residues. CDR3 sequence: CASSRTSGSSYEQYF. As DNA, the CDR3 is TGTGCCAGCAGTCGGACTAGCGGTAGCTCCTACGAGCAGTACTTC.

The J gene is TRBJ1-2, the V gene TRBV7-9; 8 bases align to TRBD1. CDR3 length: 13 amino acids. The junction had 4 bases not matched to a gene; V was cut back by 0 bases and J by 10 bases. The germline CDR1 and CDR2 sequences are SEHNR and FQNEAQ (reference sequence). CDR3 residues: CASSLAGTGDYTF. Written as DNA, the CDR3 is TGTGCCAGCAGCTTAGCCGGGACAGGAGACTACACCTTC.

The CDR3 spells CASRPRTAVKEYF. The CDR3 DNA reads TGTGCCAGCCGACCTCGTACTGCGGTTAAAGAGTATTTT. The rearrangement uses TRBV7-8 and TRBJ2-3; D call uncertain. The CDR3 is made up of 13 amino acids. The germline V gene has CDR1 SGHVS and CDR2 FQNEAQ. V was pared by 8 bases and J by 13 bases, with 22 bases between.

V is TRBV6-2 or TRBV6-3 and J is TRBJ1-1; D is uncertain. The CDR3 runs to 14 residues. The ends were cut back, 2 bases at V and 1 base at J, with 8 bases in the middle. CDR1 and CDR2 (germline): MNHEY, SVGEGT. CDR3 in DNA: TGTGCCAGCAGTTACAGCGGGCGGAACACTGAAGCTTTCTTT. Translating gives CASSYSGRNTEAFF.

The chain is built from TRBV6-2 or TRBV6-3 and TRBJ2-5; TRBD2 might be the D (5 bases). The CDR3 runs to 12 residues. Trimming left V 2 bases short and J 5 bases short, with 6 bases between. Germline-derived CDR1 and CDR2 are MNHEY and SVGEGT. As DNA, the CDR3 is TGTGCCAGCAGTTACCCGGGGGAGACCCAGTACTTC. Translating gives CASSYPGETQYF.

This chain connects TRBV3-1 to TRBJ2-1; no firm D call. In germline, CDR1 is LGHDT, CDR2 YNNKEL (reference sequence). This CDR3 has 13 amino acids. V gave up 0 bases and J gave up 10 bases, with 10 bases separating them. DNA of the CDR3: TGTGCCAGCAGCCAAGATGTCCGGCGGGAGCAGTTCTTC. Translation gives CASSQDVRREQFF.

This chain links TRBV7-9 with TRBJ2-3; 9 bases align to TRBD2. V was pared by 2 bases and J by 3 bases, with 6 bases of the junction left unmatched. The CDR3 consists of 16 residues. Germline-derived CDR1 and CDR2 are SEHNR and FQNEAQ (reference sequence). This chain's CDR3 is CASSLLAGVGTDTQYF. DNA for the CDR3: TGTGCCAGCAGCTTATTAGCGGGGGTGGGAACAGATACGCAGTATTTT.

This chain links TRBV6-2 or TRBV6-3 with TRBJ2-1; 7 bases match TRBD1. Germline V gives CDR1 MNHEY, CDR2 SVGEGT. The CDR3 consists of 11 residues. V shed 5 bases and J 9 bases; nucleotides not matched to a gene: 1. In DNA, the CDR3 is TGTGCCAGCAGTGACAGGGTTGAGCAGTTCTTC. Protein product: CASSDRVEQFF.

The gene calls are TRBV30 and TRBJ1-5; 9 bases map to TRBD1. CDR3 length equals 15 residues. The V segment lost 2 bases and the J segment 3 bases; nucleotides outside the gene matches: 5. The germline CDR1 and CDR2 sequences are GTSNPN and SVGIG (reference sequence). The CDR3 spells CAWSLGTGFNQPQHF. The CDR3 region has the DNA TGTGCCTGGAGTTTGGGGACAGGGTTCAATCAGCCCCAGCATTTT.

This clonotype showed up just a few times. V and J are TRBV7-2 and TRBJ1-2; a weak D match, TRBD1 (5 bases). Germline V gene data show CDR1 as SGHTA and CDR2 as FQGNSA. The CDR3 has 15 residues. V was shortened by 2 bases and J by 4 bases, with 14 bases between the two germline ends. The CDR3 spells CASSLIWSGSYGYTF. For the CDR3, the DNA is TGTGCCAGCAGCTTAATTTGGTCAGGGTCCTATGGCTACACCTTC.

This chain links TRBV7-2 with TRBJ2-7, with a tentative D call TRBD2 (6 bases). Germline lookup yields CDR1 SGHTA and CDR2 FQGNSA. The CDR3 consists of 14 residues. The V end was cut by 4 bases, the J end by 0 bases, with 10 bases between. The CDR3 sequence: CASSWDWSSYEQYF. The CDR3 coding sequence is TGTGCCAGCAGCTGGGACTGGAGCTCCTACGAGCAGTACTTC.

The genes are TRBV10-3 and TRBJ2-5; 8 bases are shared with TRBD1. The germline CDR1 and CDR2 sequences are ENHRY and SYGVKD. The CDR3 has 14 residues. Losses at the gene ends were 8 bases for V and 1 base for J; bases not matched to a gene: 6. This chain's CDR3 is CAIGLGQGQETQYF. Written as DNA, the CDR3 is TGTGCCATCGGTTTAGGACAGGGCCAAGAGACCCAGTACTTC.

V usage is TRBV5-6 and J usage is TRBJ2-7; D is unresolved. Germline-derived CDR1 and CDR2 are SGHDT and YYEEEE. Deletions cut 2 bases from V and 5 bases from J, with 8 bases between. The CDR3 extends over 12 amino acids. The CDR3, as DNA: TGTGCCAGCAGCTTTCCGTCCCACGAGCAGTACTTC. The encoded protein is CASSFPSHEQYF.

This rearrangement joins TRBV19 to TRBJ1-1, with D possibly matching TRBD1 (6 bases). The CDR3 spans 15 residues. The V and J ends lost 6 bases and 2 bases respectively, with 16 bases between them. Per germline, CDR1 LNHDA and CDR2 SQIVND (reference sequence). CDR3 residues: CASRPSGGDNTEAFF. The DNA of the CDR3 is TGTGCCAGTAGACCCTCCGGGGGCGATAACACTGAAGCTTTCTTT.

There are a few counts of this clonotype. The rearrangement uses TRBV19 and TRBJ1-6; possible D gene TRBD1, 5 bases. Germline lookup yields CDR1 LNHDA and CDR2 SQIVND (reference sequence). Trimming cost V 8 bases and J 10 bases, with 15 bases left between them. The CDR3 sequence is 13 residues long. In DNA, the CDR3 is TGTGCCAGTTGTCTGGGGCCTCGATCACCCCTCCACTTT. Translation gives CASCLGPRSPLHF.

The V gene is TRBV7-6, the J gene TRBJ2-5; D is ambiguous. In germline, CDR1 is SGHVS, CDR2 FNYEAQ. The CDR3 spans 12 residues. Trimming shortened V by 7 bases and J by 5 bases, and 11 bases separated the two germline ends. CDR3 in amino acids: CASTPQLETQYF. CDR3 in DNA: TGTGCCAGCACCCCTCAGTTGGAGACCCAGTACTTC. Drawing the rest from reference TRBV7-6 and TRBJ2-5, the complete variable domain is GAGVSQSPRYKVTKRGQDVALRCDPISGHVSLYWYRQALGQGPEFLTYFNYEAQQDKSGLPNDRFSAERPEGSISTLTIQRTEQRDSAMYRCASTPQLETQYFGPGTRLLVL.

The CDR3 sequence: CASRASGRGTYNEQFF. DNA of the CDR3: TGTGCCAGCAGGGCGAGCGGGAGGGGAACCTACAATGAGCAGTTCTTC. The chain recombines TRBV7-2 with TRBJ2-1, with 10 positions matching TRBD2. Germline trimming cut 6 bases from V and 2 bases from J; bases unmatched to any gene: 7. Germline V gene sequence: CDR1 SGHTA, CDR2 FQGNSA. This CDR3 has 16 amino acids.

The chain is built from TRBV28 and TRBJ2-2; TRBD2 aligns across 8 bases. V shed 3 bases, J shed 6 bases, and the junction held 6 bases outside the gene matches. Germline V gene sequence: CDR1 MDHEN, CDR2 SYDVKM. CDR3 length equals 15 residues. As DNA, the CDR3 is TGTGCCAGCAGTTTGACCGGGAGGGCCGCCGGGGAGCTGTTTTTT. The encoded protein is CASSLTGRAAGELFF.

This clonotype was counted between two and nine times. The chain has TRBV7-8 and TRBJ1-4; TRBD1 matches at 9 bases. J gave up 8 bases and V 6 bases, and 4 bases lay outside the gene matches. The CDR3 is made up of 13 amino acids. Germline V gene lookup returns CDR1 SGHVS and CDR2 FQNEAQ. The CDR3 spells CASSGQGREKLFF. DNA of the CDR3: TGTGCCAGCAGTGGACAGGGGAGAGAAAAACTGTTTTTT.

The chain links TRBV7-8 to TRBJ2-7; D is uncertain. There are 11 residues in the CDR3. V lost 8 bases, J lost 6 bases, and 11 bases lay in between. Germline V gives CDR1 SGHVS, CDR2 FQNEAQ. The CDR3 spells CASRLEAEQYF. In DNA form, the CDR3 reads TGTGCCAGCCGGCTAGAAGCCGAGCAGTACTTC. Variable domain in full (rest from reference TRBV7-8 and TRBJ2-7): GAGVSQSPRYKVAKRGQDVALRCDPISGHVSLFWYQQALGQGPEFLTYFQNEAQLDKSGLPSDRFFAERPEGSVSTLKIQRTQQEDSAVYLCASRLEAEQYFGPGTRLTVT.

Notes on this clonotype: The junction and the germline gene differ at one end; a read error may be behind it. CDR3 sequence (DNA): TGTGCTAGCAGCGCCGGGACCAACACTGAAGCTTTCTTT. Its translation is CASSAGTNTEAFF. The chain links TRBV7-6 to TRBJ1-1; TRBD1 might be the D (5 bases). This CDR3 spans 13 amino acids. Germline values: CDR1 SGHVS, CDR2 FNYEAQ.

The chain uses TRBV10-1 and TRBJ1-2, with D maybe TRBD1 (5 bases). The CDR3 consists of 12 residues. CDR1 WNHNN and CDR2 SYGVQD come from the germline V gene (reference sequence). Trimming shortened V by 10 bases and J by 0 bases, and 9 bases separated the two germline ends. CDR3 loop: CANHRSNYGYTF. In DNA, the CDR3 is TGCGCCAACCACAGGTCTAACTATGGCTACACCTTC.

V and J are TRBV2 and TRBJ2-1; TRBD2 aligns across 8 bases. The CDR3 spans 13 residues. Germline lookup yields CDR1 SNHLY and CDR2 FYNNEI. Losses at the gene ends were 8 bases for V and 8 bases for J; bases not matched to a gene: 8. CDR3 in amino acids: CASEASGRYEQFF. The CDR3 bases are TGTGCCAGCGAGGCTAGCGGGCGCTATGAGCAGTTCTTC.

J is TRBJ2-1 and V is TRBV20-1, with 7 nucleotides matching TRBD2. CDR3 length: 14 amino acids. V was pared by 4 bases and J by 7 bases, with 10 bases of the junction left unmatched. Germline V gives CDR1 DFQATT, CDR2 SNEGSKA (reference sequence). The CDR3 bases are TGCAGTGCTACGAGAGCGGGATGGGAAAATGAGCAGTTCTTC. The encoded protein is CSATRAGWENEQFF.

The chain is built from TRBV6-1 and TRBJ2-7; D is perhaps TRBD1 (9 bases). The germline V and J ends were trimmed by 9 bases and 9 bases, with 15 bases remaining between them. The CDR3 spans 11 residues. Germline loops: CDR1 MNHNS, CDR2 SASEGT. The CDR3 DNA sequence: TGTGCCAGTCGGGGGGGACAGGGGCAGTACTTC. Encoded protein: CASRGGQGQYF.